Following are 2 T cell receptor beta chains from one sample sequenced in a study of T cell changes during pregnancy in multiple sclerosis (dated by TCRdb to between 2019 and 2020). The library was obtained by the immunoSEQ multiplex PCR assay. TCRdb took this table from immuneACCESS and kept in-frame rearrangements with V and J called. Such tables lack part of the clones; where checked against another copy, unresolved V genes explain under half of the gap, and the rest is unexplained. The table for this sample lists some 100,000 clones; approximately 94% of them were counted only once. Jointly, the top ten make up about 0.9% of the sample. This material consisted of peripheral blood, taken before pregnancy. These receptors came from a female donor with multiple sclerosis, enrolled in a pregnancy study.

V is TRBV28 and J is TRBJ2-3; unclear D gene. The CDR3 has 12 residues. V lost 6 bases and J 11 bases, leaving 15 bases between the germline ends. Germline V gene lookup returns CDR1 MDHEN and CDR2 SYDVKM. The CDR3 is CASSPTADLQYF. DNA for the CDR3: TGTGCCAGCAGCCCAACTGCAGACTTGCAGTATTTT.

The genes are TRBV7-9 and TRBJ2-7; D is perhaps TRBD1 (6 bases). Per the germline V gene, CDR1 is SEHNR and CDR2 is FQNEAQ (reference sequence). This CDR3 is 14 amino acids long. Trimming removed 2 bases from V and 2 bases from J, with 10 bases in between. In DNA, the CDR3 is TGTGCCAGCAGCTTAACAGGGATCCCCTACGAGCAGTACTTC. Translation: CASSLTGIPYEQYF.